Listed below are T cell receptor beta chains from one sample, sequenced in a study of human T cells and chemical hapten exposure. Each CDR3 protein gets one entry after TCRdb re-called the RACE reads with MiXCR. The sample has 95,000 to 100,000 distinct CDR3 sequences; approximately 10% are singletons. Sequencing was performed on whole blood, taken in connection with sensitization to the hapten diphenylcyclopropenone (DPC). Receptors were obtained from a woman aged 60-75 years with alopecia areata. Some clones in this sample may be carry-over from other donors' samples. CDR3s leave out the opening cysteine and the closing phenylalanine or tryptophan.

TRBV7-8,TRBJ2-7,ASSSRSQPGYEQY
TRBV11-2,TRBJ1-6,ASSLVGSGAPLH
TRBV6-5,TRBJ1-2,ASSYFPASYGYT
TRBV5-1,TRBJ1-1,ASSFTGTGRAEAF
TRBV18,TRBJ1-5,ASSTQGGQPQH
TRBV4-1,TRBJ1-6,ASSQGTYNSPLH
TRBV29-1,TRBJ1-4,SARQGGEKLF
TRBV29-1,TRBJ1-4,SVDGTEREKLF
TRBV7-2,TRBJ2-1,ASSLGSSGAYLRYEQF
TRBV18,TRBJ1-1,ASSPLRSGTEAF
TRBV27,TRBJ1-2,ASTKTSGTASRVGYT
TRBV6-5,TRBJ1-5,ASRREAGGNQPQH
TRBV5-1,TRBJ1-1,ASSLVWGRTMNTEAF
TRBV6-1,TRBJ1-1,ASSELNPTSREINTEAF
TRBV18,TRBJ1-5,ASSPWGGGRNQPQH
TRBV27,TRBJ2-7,ASSGQAVRSFEQY
TRBV10-3,TRBJ2-7,AISATTGPAGYEQY
TRBV7-9,TRBJ2-3,ASSPQGGSTDTQY